This T cell receptor beta chain stems from a study of cytomegalovirus exposure and HLA in healthy donors. Across the whole study: An early release of data contained 75 million to 90 million unique TCRs, which came from HLA-typed donors.

On this clone: Its antigen is as yet unknown.

Points from the study as a whole: It was confirmed in vitro that three of the CMV-associated chains were specific for CMV antigens. TRBV6-2, TRBV6-3 and some other V segments were unresolvable in 87-base-pair reads.

The study ran its PCR with 60 Vbeta and 13 Jbeta primers. Clones were sequenced by immunoSEQ multiplex PCR, and TCRdb holds only the in-frame ones, with some missing. There are under 250,000 clones in the sample; about 78% occur only once, and approximately 3.8% lies in the top ten. This CDR3 contains 14 residues. The germline V gene has CDR1 SGHDT and CDR2 YYEEEE. J is TRBJ2-5 and V is TRBV5-6; D possibly corresponds to TRBD2 (5 bases). The J call is doubtful: the DNA matches TRBJ2-7 better. The sample consisted of PBMCs. The source is a male donor in good health and CMV-seronegative. The CDR3 here is CASSLGEVFYEQYF. DNA for the CDR3: TGTGCCAGCAGCCTGGGAGAAGTATTCTACGAGCAGTACTTC.